These T cell receptor beta chains were read from a single sample in a study of memory CD8 T cells in hepatitis C reinfection. Sequencing used immunoSEQ multiplex PCR; TCRdb keeps in-frame clones, though not all of them. The sample includes 45,000 to 50,000 clones, about 88% of them seen just once. The specimen sequenced was naive CD8+ T cells sorted from blood. Receptors originate from a man in his late teens or twenties with hepatitis C virus infection. CDR3s leave out the opening cysteine and the closing phenylalanine or tryptophan. Each record gives: CDR3 protein, CDR3 length, clone size, J gene, V gene. Rows give clone size only sometimes, using once, few, many, or a class for an expanded clone.

CDR3: ASSDEANQPQH
length: 11
size: -
J: TRBJ1-5
V: TRBV6-4

CDR3: ASTTPGGSYEQY
length: 12
size: -
J: TRBJ2-7
V: TRBV28

CDR3: ASSSTGNYNEQF
length: 12
size: -
J: TRBJ2-1
V: TRBV28

CDR3: ASSQGGTSGSYEQY
length: 14
size: -
J: TRBJ2-7
V: TRBV7-9

CDR3: ASSGGTGSEQY
length: 11
size: -
J: TRBJ2-7
V: TRBV9

CDR3: ASSLLGSPSSGANVLT
length: 16
size: -
J: TRBJ2-6
V: TRBV5-1

CDR3: ASSSRWLAGVYEQY
length: 14
size: -
J: TRBJ2-7
V: TRBV11-3

CDR3: ASSQGGSGANVLT
length: 13
size: -
J: TRBJ2-6
V: TRBV7-8

CDR3: ATSRTDNTEAF
length: 11
size: -
J: TRBJ1-1
V: TRBV15

CDR3: ASSPAAGGYEQY
length: 12
size: -
J: TRBJ2-7
V: TRBV2

CDR3: ASSSSVTGSSYNEQF
length: 15
size: -
J: TRBJ2-1
V: TRBV7-9

CDR3: ASSQTESNSPLH
length: 12
size: -
J: TRBJ1-6
V: TRBV10-3

CDR3: ASQGTGASEYGYT
length: 13
size: -
J: TRBJ1-2
V: TRBV7-9

CDR3: ASSERVSGGADGELF
length: 15
size: -
J: TRBJ2-2
V: TRBV2

CDR3: ASSLPRGEETQY
length: 12
size: -
J: TRBJ2-5
V: TRBV7-9

CDR3: ASSFTDRGNNEQF
length: 13
size: -
J: TRBJ2-1
V: TRBV13

CDR3: ASSGTSSSYNEQF
length: 13
size: -
J: TRBJ2-1
V: TRBV7-8

CDR3: ASSFRPGRDTEAF
length: 13
size: -
J: TRBJ1-1
V: TRBV5-1

CDR3: ASSLVATGAYEQY
length: 13
size: -
J: TRBJ2-7
V: TRBV5-6

CDR3: ASSLLVAGAYNEQF
length: 14
size: -
J: TRBJ2-1
V: TRBV5-8

CDR3: ASSQETGRAYEQY
length: 13
size: -
J: TRBJ2-7
V: TRBV4-1

CDR3: ASSIGALMNTEAF
length: 13
size: -
J: TRBJ1-1
V: TRBV19

CDR3: ASSAWTSGYNEQF
length: 13
size: -
J: TRBJ2-1
V: TRBV9

CDR3: ASSESDGATNEKLF
length: 14
size: -
J: TRBJ1-4
V: TRBV18

CDR3: ASSTRGGELF
length: 10
size: -
J: TRBJ2-2
V: TRBV11-3

CDR3: ASSQDTGRAYEQY
length: 13
size: -
J: -
V: TRBV4-1

CDR3: ASSSTGGGEAF
length: 11
size: few
J: TRBJ1-1
V: TRBV6-6

CDR3: ASSQDGGDDDTEAF
length: 14
size: -
J: TRBJ1-1
V: TRBV4-3

CDR3: ASSFFSGSSYNEQF
length: 14
size: -
J: TRBJ2-1
V: TRBV5-4

CDR3: AKWSGTGDEQF
length: 11
size: -
J: TRBJ2-1
V: TRBV9

CDR3: ASSFPTGNTDTQY
length: 13
size: -
J: TRBJ2-3
V: TRBV5-1

CDR3: ASNPDRENTEAF
length: 12
size: -
J: TRBJ1-1
V: TRBV10-2

CDR3: ASSLEWPGTGELF
length: 13
size: -
J: TRBJ2-2
V: TRBV7-2

CDR3: ASSLAARYNEQF
length: 12
size: -
J: TRBJ2-1
V: TRBV7-9

CDR3: ASSSRPRPEETQY
length: 13
size: once
J: TRBJ2-5
V: TRBV19

CDR3: ASSLNSKAGTTDTQY
length: 15
size: -
J: TRBJ2-3
V: TRBV7-2

CDR3: ASSIGTGEYEQY
length: 12
size: -
J: TRBJ2-7
V: TRBV19

CDR3: AFHRGVTEAF
length: 10
size: -
J: TRBJ1-1
V: TRBV19

CDR3: ATSRDLKKEVDNEQF
length: 15
size: -
J: TRBJ2-1
V: TRBV15

CDR3: ASRGLADSEQF
length: 11
size: -
J: TRBJ2-1
V: TRBV7-9

CDR3: ASSIAGGYEQY
length: 11
size: -
J: TRBJ2-7
V: TRBV6-5

CDR3: ASSRLAGATDTQY
length: 13
size: -
J: TRBJ2-3
V: TRBV9

CDR3: ASSQVAGGLGTQY
length: 13
size: -
J: TRBJ2-5
V: TRBV4-1

CDR3: ASSSSGQLQETQY
length: 13
size: -
J: TRBJ2-5
V: TRBV18

CDR3: ASNSRTGELF
length: 10
size: -
J: TRBJ2-2
V: TRBV7-9